Shown below are 3 T cell receptor beta chains from a single sample sequenced in a study of cytomegalovirus exposure and HLA in healthy donors. PCR employed 60 Vbeta and 13 Jbeta primers. Repertoires were generated with immunoSEQ multiplex PCR, while TCRdb's copy carries only in-frame clones and drops some. This table has 70,000 to 95,000 clones, more than 75% appearing once. Sequencing was done on a sample of PBMCs. The source is a man in his late teens or twenties in good health and CMV-seronegative.

This chain connects TRBV25-1 to TRBJ2-7; 8 bases are a match to TRBD2. Germline-derived CDR1 and CDR2 are MGHDK and SYGVNS. V lost 4 bases to trimming and J lost 2 bases; unmatched junction nucleotides: 7. The CDR3 runs 15 residues. CDR3: CASSVSGGVPYEQYF. The CDR3 DNA sequence: TGTGCCAGCAGTGTGTCGGGGGGGGTACCCTACGAGCAGTACTTC.

The V call is TRBV5-5, the J call TRBJ2-5, with TRBD1 matching over 10 bases. V was clipped by 2 bases and J by 5 bases; unmatched bases: 6. This CDR3 contains 15 residues. Germline V CDR1 and CDR2: SGHKS, YYEKEE (reference sequence). CDR3 sequence reads: CASSFDRGHGETQYF. CDR3 bases: TGTGCCAGCAGCTTCGACAGGGGGCATGGGGAGACCCAGTACTTC.

The chain employs TRBV6-1 and TRBJ2-5; 8 bases agree with TRBD1. The end of the DNA aligns better with TRBJ2-7, so the J call may be wrong. Germline assignment: CDR1 MNHNS and CDR2 SASEGT. The CDR3 runs 15 residues. The CDR3 loop reads CASNRQGFSWYEQYF. In DNA, the CDR3 is TGTGCCAGCAATCGACAGGGGTTTAGTTGGTACGAGCAGTACTTC.